Listed below are T cell receptor beta chains from one sample, sequenced in a study of cytomegalovirus exposure and HLA in healthy donors. TCRdb keeps only in-frame clones here, not all; method: immunoSEQ multiplex PCR. The sample includes about 44,000 clones, under 95% of them seen just once. Sample: PBMCs. The source is a woman aged 18-29 years in good health and CMV-seronegative. Each CDR3 is given with its conserved first and last residue. D genes are given only for firm matches. Size tells how often a clone was seen (once, few, many) or the class of an expanded clone, and some rows leave it out.

NA	TRBD1	TRBV28	TRBJ1-1	CASSLGQGRTEAFF	TGTGCCAGCAGCCTGGGACAGGGACGCACTGAAGCTTTCTTT
once	TRBD1	TRBV6-5	TRBJ2-7	CASSSTRQGPYEQYF	TGTGCCAGCAGTTCAACAAGACAGGGGCCCTACGAGCAGTACTTC
NA	TRBD1	TRBV7-3	TRBJ2-1	CASSPNRGPYYNEQFF	TGTGCCAGCAGCCCAAACAGGGGCCCCTACTACAATGAGCAGTTCTTC
NA	NA	TRBV27	TRBJ1-1	CASRDRNTEAFF	TGTGCCAGCAGAGACAGGAACACTGAAGCTTTCTTT
NA	NA	TRBV27	TRBJ2-1	CASSYLRGAHNEQFF	TGTGCCAGCAGTTACCTACGGGGGGCACACAATGAGCAGTTCTTC
NA	TRBD2	TRBV9	TRBJ2-3	CASSPQTSGGWKDTQYF	TGTGCCAGCAGCCCACAGACTAGCGGGGGCTGGAAAGATACGCAGTATTTT
NA	TRBD2	TRBV2	TRBJ2-3	CASSAGRGGLAGGLGTDTQYF	TGTGCCAGCAGTGCCGGCAGGGGGGGACTAGCGGGAGGGCTGGGCACAGATACGCAGTATTTT
NA	TRBD2	TRBV6-1	TRBJ2-3	CASSEAASGGDTQYF	TGTGCCAGCAGTGAAGCGGCTAGCGGGGGGGATACGCAGTATTTT
NA	NA	TRBV29-1	TRBJ2-1	CSVEGGPKDEQFF	TGCAGCGTTGAGGGGGGGCCTAAGGATGAGCAGTTCTTC
NA	TRBD2	TRBV19	TRBJ2-7	CASRKSGGAGAYEQYF	TGTGCCAGTAGAAAAAGCGGGGGGGCCGGTGCATACGAGCAGTACTTC
NA	NA	TRBV29-1	TRBJ2-1	CSVSGKRQSSYNEQFF	TGCAGCGTTAGTGGTAAGCGGCAAAGCTCCTACAATGAGCAGTTCTTC
NA	NA	TRBV5-6	TRBJ1-2	CASSFDIARTNYGYTF	TGTGCCAGCAGCTTCGATATTGCCAGGACTAACTATGGCTACACCTTC
NA	TRBD1	TRBV4-1	TRBJ2-2	CASSQAGTGTNTGELFF	TGCGCCAGCAGCCAAGCCGGGACAGGGACGAACACCGGGGAGCTGTTTTTT
NA	TRBD1	TRBV19	TRBJ2-2	CASSLAGTGDPGELFF	TGTGCCAGTAGTCTGGCCGGGACAGGGGATCCCGGGGAGCTGTTTTTT
few	TRBD1	TRBV9	TRBJ1-1	CASSPSGTGPEAFF	TGTGCCAGCAGCCCGAGCGGGACAGGCCCTGAAGCTTTCTTT
NA	TRBD2	TRBV5-1	TRBJ2-5	CASSLDAGEGTQYF	TGCGCCAGCAGCTTGGATGCCGGGGAGGGGACCCAGTACTTC
NA	NA	TRBV6-5	TRBJ2-4	CASSYSPGEDIQYF	TGTGCCAGCAGTTACTCGCCGGGGGAGGACATTCAGTACTTC
once	TRBD1	TRBV28	TRBJ1-4	CASSIQGGVGEKLFF	TGTGCCAGCAGTATCCAGGGGGGAGTAGGGGAAAAACTGTTTTTT
NA	TRBD1	TRBV6-1	TRBJ1-2	CASSEGVGTGEGYGYTF	TGTGCCAGCAGTGAGGGGGTCGGGACAGGGGAAGGCTATGGCTACACCTTC
NA	NA	TRBV27	TRBJ2-3	CASRGRLVLTDTQYF	TGTGCCAGCAGGGGGCGACTAGTCCTCACAGATACGCAGTATTTT
NA	NA	TRBV5-6	TRBJ1-5	CASSYTLISDGSSNQPQHF	TGTGCCAGCAGCTATACCTTGATTTCCGACGGGAGTAGCAATCAGCCCCAGCATTTT
NA	TRBD1	TRBV5-1	TRBJ2-2	CASSTQGAVGTGELFF	TGCGCCAGCAGCACACAGGGGGCCGTTGGCACCGGGGAGCTGTTTTTT
NA	TRBD1	TRBV5-1	TRBJ2-2	CASSWGQGGTGELFF	TGCGCCAGCAGCTGGGGACAGGGCGGCACCGGGGAGCTGTTTTTT
few	TRBD2	TRBV6-1	TRBJ2-3	CASSEGDGGADTQYF	TGTGCCAGCAGTGAAGGTGACGGGGGGGCCGATACGCAGTATTTT
NA	TRBD1	TRBV2	TRBJ2-3	CASSEEGAGTGGLYTQYF	TGTGCCAGCAGTGAAGAGGGGGCCGGGACAGGGGGTTTGTATACGCAGTATTTT
NA	NA	TRBV6-5	TRBJ2-2	CATKRFRGNTGELFF	TGTGCCACCAAAAGGTTTCGGGGGAACACCGGGGAGCTGTTTTTT
few	NA	TRBV18	TRBJ2-6	CASSPISPVSGANVLTF	TGTGCCAGCTCGCCGATCAGTCCCGTCTCTGGGGCCAACGTCCTGACTTTC
NA	NA	TRBV15	TRBJ2-3	CATSSSADTQYF	TGTGCCACCAGCAGTTCAGCAGATACGCAGTATTTT
NA	NA	TRBV28	TRBJ1-5	CASDTGNQPQHF	TGTGCCAGCGACACAGGTAATCAGCCCCAGCATTTT
NA	TRBD1	TRBV7-2	TRBJ1-5	CASSLGGQADQPQHF	TGTGCCAGCAGCTTAGGTGGACAGGCCGATCAGCCCCAGCATTTT
NA	NA	TRBV28	TRBJ2-1	CASSLGGSYNEQFF	TGTGCCAGCAGTTTGGGCGGGTCCTACAATGAGCAGTTCTTC
NA	TRBD2	TRBV5-1	TRBJ2-1	CASSVGAGGPGYNEQFF	TGCGCCAGCAGCGTAGGTGCGGGAGGGCCGGGGTACAATGAGCAGTTCTTC
NA	NA	TRBV5-6	TRBJ1-6	CASSLGGPGSSYNSPLHF	TGTGCCAGCAGCTTGGGGGGGCCAGGGAGCTCCTATAATTCACCCCTCCACTTT
NA	TRBD2	TRBV28	TRBJ2-7	CASSFMGGPPEQYF	TGTGCCAGCAGTTTTATGGGAGGGCCCCCCGAGCAGTACTTC
NA	TRBD2	TRBV28	TRBJ2-3	CASSLYTPGLAGELETDTQYF	TGTGCCAGCAGTTTATATACACCGGGACTAGCGGGAGAGCTGGAGACAGATACGCAGTATTTT
NA	TRBD1	TRBV2	TRBJ1-1	CASSPGQGAPEAFF	TGTGCCAGCAGTCCGGGACAGGGGGCCCCTGAAGCTTTCTTT
NA	TRBD2	TRBV10-3	TRBJ2-2	CAISEEPGLAGGPNTGELFF	TGTGCCATCAGTGAGGAGCCGGGACTAGCGGGGGGGCCGAACACCGGGGAGCTGTTTTTT
NA	NA	TRBV2	TRBJ1-2	CASSDQTGTNYGYTF	TGTGCCAGCAGTGACCAGACAGGAACCAACTATGGCTACACCTTC
NA	NA	TRBV7-9	TRBJ2-5	CASSFTSGGETQYF	TGTGCCAGCAGCTTTACATCCGGGGGAGAGACCCAGTACTTC
once	TRBD2	TRBV7-3	TRBJ2-1	CASSLFRGREGEQFF	TGTGCCAGCAGCTTATTTCGCGGGAGGGAAGGAGAGCAGTTCTTC
NA	TRBD2	TRBV4-1	TRBJ2-7	CASSQDHLAGGREQYF	TGCGCCAGCAGCCAAGATCACCTAGCGGGGGGCCGGGAGCAGTACTTC
NA	NA	TRBV18	TRBJ1-5	CASSPSPDYNQPQHF	TGTGCCAGCTCACCATCCCCGGACTACAATCAGCCCCAGCATTTT
once	NA	TRBV7-2	TRBJ2-3	CASSLQSGRGFTDTQYF	TGTGCCAGCAGCTTACAGTCCGGACGGGGATTCACAGATACGCAGTATTTT
NA	TRBD1	TRBV7-8	TRBJ1-1	CASSSRTGVTEAFF	TGTGCCAGCAGCTCGAGGACAGGGGTAACTGAAGCTTTCTTT
NA	NA	TRBV30	TRBJ1-2	CAWSVGPGRYTF	TGTGCCTGGAGTGTAGGCCCAGGTCGCTACACCTTC
once	TRBD1	TRBV2	TRBJ1-1	CASSLDRDGTEAFF	TGTGCCAGCAGCTTGGACAGGGACGGCACTGAAGCTTTCTTT
NA	NA	TRBV19	TRBJ2-6	CASSIDPKGAGANVLTF	TGTGCCAGTAGTATAGATCCTAAGGGGGCTGGGGCCAACGTCCTGACTTTC
NA	NA	TRBV2	TRBJ1-2	CASSEASGNGPMHYGYTF	TGTGCCAGCAGTGAAGCATCGGGTAACGGTCCTATGCACTATGGCTACACCTTC
NA	NA	TRBV28	TRBJ1-2	CASSLAYGYTF	TGTGCCAGCAGTCTGGCCTATGGCTACACCTTC
NA	TRBD2	TRBV9	TRBJ2-5	CASSVEDWTSGIQETQYF	TGTGCCAGCAGCGTAGAGGACTGGACTAGCGGAATCCAAGAGACCCAGTACTTC
once	TRBD1	TRBV6-5	TRBJ2-7	CASSYGQGISYEQYF	TGTGCCAGCAGTTACGGACAGGGGATTTCCTACGAGCAGTACTTC
NA	TRBD1	TRBV28	TRBJ1-2	CASSFRQGKYGYTF	TGTGCCAGCAGTTTTCGACAGGGGAAATATGGCTACACCTTC
NA	NA	TRBV5-8	TRBJ1-2	CASSLEENYGYTF	TGTGCCAGCAGCTTGGAGGAGAACTATGGCTACACCTTC